This entry lists 16 T cell receptor beta chains sequenced from one sample in a study of cytomegalovirus exposure and HLA in healthy donors. Researchers ran the PCR with 60 Vbeta and 13 Jbeta primers. Only in-frame clones appear in the TCRdb table, and some are missing; sequencing was by immunoSEQ multiplex PCR. The sample has 85,000 to 120,000 clones, around 76% seen once; the top ten hold under 6.5%. Input material: PBMCs. The receptors were gathered from a woman aged 45-65 years in good health and CMV-seropositive.

V usage is TRBV7-2 and J usage is TRBJ2-7, with D unresolved. Germline V gene sequence: CDR1 SGHTA, CDR2 FQGNSA. Trimming took 6 bases from V and 6 from J, leaving 15 bases between them. The CDR3 runs 13 residues. Written as DNA, the CDR3 is TGTGCCAGCAGTCGCCCTGAACAGCTCGAGCAGTACTTC. The encoded protein is CASSRPEQLEQYF. Full variable domain (missing parts from reference TRBV7-2 and TRBJ2-7): GAGVSQSPSNKVTEKGKDVELRCDPISGHTALYWYRQSLGQGLEFLIYFQGNSAPDKSGLPSDRFSAERTGGSVSTLTIQRTQQEDSAVYLCASSRPEQLEQYFGPGTRLTVT.

The chain has TRBV19 and TRBJ1-5; a weak D match, TRBD1 (5 bases). The CDR3 spans 16 residues. The V and J ends lost 4 bases and 1 base respectively, with 14 bases between them. Looked up from germline, CDR1 is LNHDA and CDR2 is SQIVND (reference sequence). The DNA of the CDR3 is TGTGCCAGTAGTAAATTCCAGGGCATGAGCAATCAGCCCCAGCATTTT. Amino acid sequence: CASSKFQGMSNQPQHF.

J is TRBJ2-1 and V is TRBV19, with 7 bases aligning to TRBD1. In germline, CDR1 is LNHDA, CDR2 SQIVND (reference sequence). This CDR3 has 14 amino acids. V trimming: 7 bases; J trimming: 1 base; junction bases outside the gene matches: 4. The CDR3 DNA reads TGTGCCAGTACTACAGGGGTTTCCTACAATGAGCAGTTCTTC. Translation: CASTTGVSYNEQFF.

The V and J genes are TRBV7-6 and TRBJ1-1; no definite D call. Germline CDR1 is SGHVS and CDR2 is FNYEAQ. Trimming took 5 bases from V and 0 from J, leaving 10 bases between them. The CDR3 covers 14 residues. The CDR3 loop is CASSKGVLNTEAFF. In nucleotides, the CDR3 is TGTGCCAGCAGCAAAGGAGTTTTGAACACTGAAGCTTTCTTT.

The chain carries TRBV19 and TRBJ2-7, with a tentative D call TRBD1 (6 bases). CDR1 LNHDA and CDR2 SQIVND come from the germline V gene (reference sequence). Trimming took 5 bases from V and 9 from J, leaving 17 bases between them. The CDR3 length is 13 residues. CDR3 nucleotides: TGTGCCAGTAGTGCCCGGGACATCTCAGTGCAGTACTTC. As protein: CASSARDISVQYF.

The chain recombines TRBV27 with TRBJ1-1; 8 bases agree with TRBD1. Germline loops: CDR1 MNHEY, CDR2 SMNVEV (reference sequence). With 4 bases clipped from V and 0 bases from J, the junction kept 7 bases outside the gene matches. The CDR3 runs to 16 residues. CDR3 nucleotides: TGTGCCAGCAGTTCAGATTCGGGACAGGTGAACACTGAAGCTTTCTTT. It translates to CASSSDSGQVNTEAFF.

This clone was found a few times. The chain joins TRBV30 to TRBJ2-2, with D maybe TRBD1 (6 bases). CDR1 and CDR2 from the germline V gene are GTSNPN and SVGIG (reference sequence). The CDR3 is made up of 15 amino acids. V gave up 2 bases and J gave up 4 bases, with 14 bases separating them. CDR3 DNA: TGTGCCTGGAGTCGGGGTGGGGGCGGCACCGGGGAGCTGTTTTTT. It translates to CAWSRGGGGTGELFF.

V usage is TRBV30 and J usage is TRBJ2-5; weak D call: TRBD2 (6 bases). This CDR3 is 11 amino acids long. Germline CDR1 reads GTSNPN; CDR2 reads SVGIG (reference sequence). V lost 7 bases and J lost 5, with 11 bases in between. Here the CDR3 reads CASGGRETQYF. In DNA, the CDR3 is TGTGCCTCCGGGGGTCGGGAGACCCAGTACTTC.

The chain uses TRBV2 and TRBJ2-5; D is unclear. V dropped 5 bases and J dropped 3 bases, with 16 bases sitting between them. Germline CDR1 and CDR2: SNHLY and FYNNEI. The CDR3 is made up of 15 amino acids. The CDR3 region is CASSPDLELKETQYF. DNA for the CDR3: TGTGCCAGCAGTCCCGACCTAGAGTTGAAAGAGACCCAGTACTTC.

In this sample, this clone turned up a few times. J is TRBJ1-5 and V is TRBV19; D not resolved. CDR1 and CDR2 (germline): LNHDA, SQIVND (reference sequence). V shed 3 bases and J shed 7 bases, with 7 bases lying between them. The CDR3 sequence is 12 residues long. CDR3 sequence (DNA): TGTGCCAGTAGTATGATAGCGCAGCCCCAGCATTTT. Encoded protein: CASSMIAQPQHF.

This chain connects TRBV7-8 to TRBJ1-5; perhaps TRBD1 as D (6 bases). The CDR3 is made up of 16 amino acids. V was shortened by 5 bases and J by 3 bases, with 17 bases between the two germline ends. Germline V CDR1 and CDR2: SGHVS, FQNEAQ. This CDR3 reads CASSLLGQGINQPQHF. The CDR3 nucleotides are TGTGCCAGCAGCCTCTTGGGCCAGGGGATCAATCAGCCCCAGCATTTT.

The gene calls are TRBV29-1 and TRBJ1-2; the match to TRBD1 covers 7 bases. This CDR3 spans 16 amino acids. Germline CDR1 and CDR2: SQVTM and ANQGSEA. After removal of 4 bases from V and 0 bases from J, the junction contained 11 bases not matched to a gene. The CDR3 reads CSVVGGELHSNYGYTF. The CDR3 DNA is TGCAGCGTTGTAGGGGGCGAACTTCATTCTAACTATGGCTACACCTTC.

The chain joins TRBV11-2 to TRBJ1-5; D ambiguous. V was shortened by 1 base and J by 0 bases, with 7 bases between the two germline ends. Germline values: CDR1 SGHAT, CDR2 FQNNGV. CDR3 length: 15 residues. CDR3 region: CASSLGALSNQPQHF. DNA for the CDR3: TGTGCCAGCAGCTTAGGAGCCCTTAGCAATCAGCCCCAGCATTTT.

The chain is built from TRBV7-9 and TRBJ2-3; D unclear. CDR3 size: 15 residues. Germline lookup yields CDR1 SEHNR and CDR2 FQNEAQ (reference sequence). V lost 3 bases to trimming and J lost 0 bases, with 10 bases between them. CDR3 bases: TGTGCCAGCAGCTTGGGCTCCTCTAGCACAGATACGCAGTATTTT. Encoded protein: CASSLGSSSTDTQYF. Full variable domain (missing parts from reference TRBV7-9 and TRBJ2-3): DTGVSQNPRHKITKRGQNVTFRCDPISEHNRLYWYRQTLGQGPEFLTYFQNEAQLEKSRLLSDRFSAERPKGSFSTLEIQRTEQGDSAMYLCASSLGSSSTDTQYFGPGTRLTVL.

The chain combines TRBV11-2 with TRBJ2-2, with TRBD1 matching over 8 bases. Germline trimming cut 1 base from V and 5 bases from J; bases unmatched to any gene: 3. The germline gives CDR1 SGHAT, CDR2 FQNNGV. The length of the CDR3 is 15 residues. The chain's CDR3 is CASSLGTGLTGELFF. The CDR3 coding sequence is TGTGCCAGCAGCTTAGGGACAGGGTTAACCGGGGAGCTGTTTTTT.

This clone was counted only a few times. The chain joins TRBV15 to TRBJ1-4, with TRBD1 matching 8 bases. This CDR3 has 20 residues. Trimming cost V 3 bases and J 1 base; bases outside gene matches: 16. Germline V CDR1 and CDR2: LNHNV, YYDKDF (reference sequence). CDR3 protein: CATSSWETGAVLGTNEKLFF. As DNA, the CDR3 is TGTGCCACCAGCAGCTGGGAGACAGGGGCTGTATTAGGAACTAATGAAAAACTGTTTTTT.